Below, one TCR beta chain is given with its context. The record originates from a study of blood T cell repertoires in COVID-19. Study background: The United States, Italy and Spain supplied acute and convalescent COVID-19 samples.

Source study methods: Reference gene primer amplification in the assay estimated nucleated cell counts. Sequenced by immunoSEQ multiplex PCR; TCRdb stores in-frame clones only, minus some. V, J and clone size reflect that table, while D and trimming were determined from the DNA. This table has about 130,000 clones, approximately 86% appearing once. Input material: PBMCs or T cells enriched from blood (not recorded which). This receptor was taken from a woman between 50 and 59 years old who had recovered from COVID-19.

The CDR3 DNA reads TGTGCCAGCAGTTACTCAGGGGTACGAGGCACTGAAGCTTTCTTT. Protein: CASSYSGVRGTEAFF. V gene TRBV6-5 combines with J gene TRBJ1-1; perhaps TRBD1 as D (5 bases). The V end lost 0 bases, the J end lost 4 bases, and 12 bases lay between the germline ends. Germline V CDR1 and CDR2: MNHEY, SVGAGI. The CDR3 is 15 amino acids.